The 6 T cell receptor beta chains below all came from one sample that was sequenced in a study of T-cell reconstitution after alpha-beta-depleted transplantation in children (dated by TCRdb to the mid-2010s). Receptor amplification or capture employed PCR. Data came from an Illumina HiSeq 2500. To normalize quantification of the TCRbeta repertoire, the TCR libraries were built with molecular barcoding that relied on unique molecular identifiers. TCRdb's own reprocessing of the public reads used fastp at Q25 and MiXCR and kept productive beta chains. Each CDR3 protein appears once, grouped with its most common genes and DNA. In all, the sample holds 200,000 to 250,000 distinct CDR3 sequences, and about 9.2% of those were seen once. Over 5.5% of the sample comes from the top ten. Sample: PBMCs from the stem cell graft donor, taken from the stem cell graft. Source of these receptors: a human donor who donated a stem cell graft to a child with acute lymphoblastic leukemia.

This clonotype has just a few counts. The J gene is TRBJ2-7, the V gene TRBV2; D call uncertain. Germline CDR1 and CDR2: SNHLY and FYNNEI. V lost 7 bases and J 4 bases, leaving 20 bases between the germline ends. The CDR3 has 15 amino acids. CDR3 coding DNA: TGTGCCAGCAATAGGGAAGGAGCCGGCGGTTACGAGCAGTACTTC. Its translation is CASNREGAGGYEQYF. Looking up the rest from reference TRBV2 and TRBJ2-7 gives the full variable domain: EPEVTQTPSHQVTQMGQEVILRCVPISNHLYFYWYRQILGQKVEFLVSFYNNEISEKSEIFDDQFSVERPDGSNFTLKIRSTKLEDSAMYFCASNREGAGGYEQYFGPGTRLTVT.

Ten or more counts support this clonotype. Germline and junction disagree at one end, which may indicate a read error. The chain employs TRBV18 and TRBJ2-1; TRBD1 matches 8 bases. The CDR3 loop spans 12 amino acids. CDR1 and CDR2 (germline): KGHSH, LQKENI. The CDR3 spells CASSPPGRQGIF. CDR3 bases: TGTGCCAGCTCACCACCTGGGAGACAGGGGATCTTC.

This clonotype has just a few counts. This chain uses TRBV5-1 with TRBJ2-1; unclear D gene. From germline, CDR1 is SGHRS and CDR2 YFSETQ. V lost 0 bases to trimming and J lost 2 bases, with 6 bases between them. This CDR3 has 14 amino acids. CDR3 coding DNA: TGCGCCAGCAGCTTGGGGCGGACCTACAATGAGCAGTTCTTC. Translated: CASSLGRTYNEQFF.

V usage is TRBV3-1 and J usage is TRBJ2-1; a possible D gene is TRBD2 (8 bases). From germline, CDR1 is LGHDT and CDR2 YNNKEL (reference sequence). The CDR3 loop spans 19 amino acids. V shed 4 bases and J shed 10 bases, with 32 bases lying between them. The CDR3 loop reads CASSPNRGQEAGAHREQFF. CDR3 sequence (DNA): TGTGCCAGCAGCCCTAATCGAGGACAGGAAGCGGGGGCCCACCGAGAGCAGTTCTTC.

The chain employs TRBV5-1 and TRBJ2-7; 7 nucleotides align to TRBD1. Germline lookup yields CDR1 SGHRS and CDR2 YFSETQ. V was pared by 1 base and J by 3 bases, with 1 base of the junction left unmatched. The CDR3 has 13 amino acids. The CDR3 here is CASSLTGDYEQYF. The CDR3 nucleotides read TGCGCCAGCAGCTTGACAGGGGACTACGAGCAGTACTTC.

This clonotype has ten or more counts. The rearrangement uses TRBV6-5 and TRBJ2-7; 14 bases align to TRBD2. CDR3 length: 16 residues. Germline V gives CDR1 MNHEY, CDR2 SVGAGI. The ends lost 3 bases at V and 3 bases at J; junction bases unmatched: 4. The CDR3 reads CASSYRGTSGGYEQYF. The CDR3, as DNA: TGTGCCAGCAGTTATCGAGGGACTAGCGGGGGCTACGAGCAGTACTTC.